This paragraph reports one T cell receptor (beta chain). An end of the junction differs from the germline gene, which may be a read error. TCRdb reprocessed the RACE reads with MiXCR, giving one entry per CDR3 protein. The sample holds around 330,000 distinct CDR3 sequences, around 5.5% seen once. Documented time point: pre-sensitization, week 0. The treatment: therapeutic diphenylcyclopropenone sensitization with weekly scalp DPC. Blood, whole and unfractionated, served as the source for total RNA extraction. The sample originates from a study of human T cells and chemical hapten exposure. From germline, CDR1 is LGHNA and CDR2 YSLEER. This CDR3 is built from 15 residues.

The sample here was whole blood, taken in connection with sensitization to the hapten diphenylcyclopropenone (DPC). V usage is TRBV4-3 and J usage is TRBJ2-7; no reliable D call. This sequence was found in a woman between 18 and 29 years old with alopecia areata. Some clones in this sample may be carry-over from other donors' samples. The CDR3 is CASSQDPTSSNEQYF. The CDR3 DNA reads TGCGCCAGCAGCCAAGATCCCACAAGCTCCAACGAGCAGTACTTC.